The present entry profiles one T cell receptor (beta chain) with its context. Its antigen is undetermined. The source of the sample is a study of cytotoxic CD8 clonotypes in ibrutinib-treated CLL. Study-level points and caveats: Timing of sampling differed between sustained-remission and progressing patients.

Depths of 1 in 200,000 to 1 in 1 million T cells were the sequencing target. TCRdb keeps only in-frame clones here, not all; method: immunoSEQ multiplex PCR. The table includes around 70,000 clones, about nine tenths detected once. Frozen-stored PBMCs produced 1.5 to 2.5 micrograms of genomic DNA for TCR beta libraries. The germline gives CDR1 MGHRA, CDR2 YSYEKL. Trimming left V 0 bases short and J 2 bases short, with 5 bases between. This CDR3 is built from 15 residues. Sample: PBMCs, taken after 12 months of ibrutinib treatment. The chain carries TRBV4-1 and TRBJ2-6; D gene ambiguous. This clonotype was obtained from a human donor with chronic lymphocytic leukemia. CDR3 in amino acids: CASSQEAAGANVLTF. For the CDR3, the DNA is TGCGCCAGCAGCCAAGAGGCAGCTGGGGCCAACGTCCTGACTTTC.